A selection of T cell receptor beta chains follows, all from one sample in a study of T cells in Graves' hyperthyroidism and ophthalmopathy. TCRdb recomputed calls from the multiplex PCR reads with MiXCR, one row per CDR3 protein. In the table there are hundreds of thousands of distinct CDR3 sequences, more than 45% of which are singletons. The source material was peripheral blood or thyroid tissue (not recorded which). Source of these receptors: a woman between 18 and 29 years old with Graves' hyperthyroidism. Both conserved end residues are part of each CDR3. A D gene is named only where the DNA matches it firmly. Size values are once, few and many counts, or a class for expanded clones, and some rows have none.

clone_size: .
v_call: TRBV29-1
d_call: .
j_call: TRBJ1-1
cdr3_nt: TGCAGCGTTGAAGATGTCCAGGGGCGGTTCTTT
cdr3_aa: CSVEDVQGRFF

clone_size: few
v_call: TRBV25-1
d_call: TRBD1
j_call: TRBJ2-7
cdr3_nt: TGTGCCAGCAGTGATCCCGGACAGGGGCGCTCCTACGAGCAGTACTTC
cdr3_aa: CASSDPGQGRSYEQYF

clone_size: .
v_call: TRBV10-3
d_call: TRBD2
j_call: TRBJ2-1
cdr3_nt: TGTGCCATCAGTGAGACTAGCGGGGTTAATGAGCAGTTCTTC
cdr3_aa: CAISETSGVNEQFF

clone_size: .
v_call: TRBV20-1
d_call: .
j_call: TRBJ2-1
cdr3_nt: TGCAGTGCCCGCCGAGCCTACTACAATGAGCAGTTCTTC
cdr3_aa: CSARRAYYNEQFF

clone_size: .
v_call: TRBV6-6
d_call: .
j_call: TRBJ2-5
cdr3_nt: TGTGCCAGCAGTAATGGTGGAGGCGGAGAGACCCAGTACTTC
cdr3_aa: CASSNGGGGETQYF

clone_size: .
v_call: TRBV2
d_call: .
j_call: TRBJ2-7
cdr3_nt: TGTGCCACCAGTGACCCCACCTACGAGCAGTACTTC
cdr3_aa: CATSDPTYEQYF

clone_size: .
v_call: TRBV12-3/TRBV12-4
d_call: .
j_call: TRBJ1-2
cdr3_nt: TGTGCCAGCCAGCCGACGGGAAACTATGGCTACACCTTC
cdr3_aa: CASQPTGNYGYTF

clone_size: few
v_call: TRBV2
d_call: .
j_call: TRBJ2-5
cdr3_nt: TGTGCCAGCAGTGATATTTCTCGGGAGACCCAGTACTTC
cdr3_aa: CASSDISRETQYF

clone_size: .
v_call: TRBV24-1
d_call: .
j_call: TRBJ1-2
cdr3_nt: TGTGCCACCAGTGATCCCGGGCAGGGTCTTGCTGGCTACACCTTC
cdr3_aa: CATSDPGQGLAGYTF

clone_size: many
v_call: TRBV2
d_call: .
j_call: TRBJ1-5
cdr3_nt: TGTGCCAGCAGGATAGATGGGTGGCGGCATTTT
cdr3_aa: CASRIDGWRHF

clone_size: .
v_call: TRBV7-9
d_call: .
j_call: TRBJ1-1
cdr3_nt: TGTGCCAGCGGCTTAGGGGCAGGGTGGAACACTGAAGCTTTCTTT
cdr3_aa: CASGLGAGWNTEAFF

clone_size: .
v_call: TRBV29-1
d_call: .
j_call: TRBJ1-1
cdr3_nt: TGCAGCTTACTCAGTGAAGCTTTCTTT
cdr3_aa: CSLLSEAFF

clone_size: few
v_call: TRBV25-1
d_call: TRBD2
j_call: TRBJ2-3
cdr3_nt: TGTGCCAGCAGTGAAACGGCTAGCGGCCCCACAGATACGCAGTATTTT
cdr3_aa: CASSETASGPTDTQYF

clone_size: once
v_call: TRBV19
d_call: .
j_call: TRBJ2-2
cdr3_nt: TGTGCCGCCTCGCCCCAGCAGATCACCGGGGAGCTGTTTTTT
cdr3_aa: CAASPQQITGELFF

clone_size: many
v_call: TRBV10-3
d_call: TRBD1
j_call: TRBJ2-5
cdr3_nt: TGTGCCATCAGTGACCCACCGACAGGGCAAGAGACCCAGTACTTC
cdr3_aa: CAISDPPTGQETQYF

clone_size: many
v_call: TRBV5-1
d_call: TRBD1
j_call: TRBJ2-7
cdr3_nt: TGCGCCAGCAGCCAAGGGGGCGTCTCCTACGAGCAGTACTTC
cdr3_aa: CASSQGGVSYEQYF

clone_size: few
v_call: TRBV7-3
d_call: .
j_call: TRBJ1-5
cdr3_nt: TGTGCCAGCAGCATCCTAGGACAGCCCCAGCATTTT
cdr3_aa: CASSILGQPQHF

clone_size: many
v_call: TRBV15
d_call: .
j_call: TRBJ1-4
cdr3_nt: TGTGCCACCAGCAGGAGGGACGGTAGCGAAAAACTGTTTTTT
cdr3_aa: CATSRRDGSEKLFF

clone_size: many
v_call: TRBV29-1
d_call: .
j_call: TRBJ2-7
cdr3_nt: TGCAGCGTTGTCGGCCCTTCCTACGAGCAGTACTTC
cdr3_aa: CSVVGPSYEQYF

clone_size: .
v_call: TRBV9
d_call: .
j_call: TRBJ1-3
cdr3_nt: TGTGCCAGCAGCGTAAGGGGTGGTATGTCGCCTGGAAACACCATATATTTT
cdr3_aa: CASSVRGGMSPGNTIYF

clone_size: .
v_call: TRBV29-1
d_call: TRBD1
j_call: TRBJ1-2
cdr3_nt: TGCAGCGTGGGACAGGGTGGCGGCTATGGCTACACCTTC
cdr3_aa: CSVGQGGGYGYTF

clone_size: many
v_call: TRBV7-2
d_call: .
j_call: TRBJ1-5
cdr3_nt: TGTGCCAGCAGCGTAGGGGGGAGCCAGCCCCAGCATTTT
cdr3_aa: CASSVGGSQPQHF

clone_size: .
v_call: TRBV2
d_call: TRBD1
j_call: TRBJ1-5
cdr3_nt: TGTGCCAGCAGTGGGGACAGGGGGCTGGGACAGCCCCAGCATTTT
cdr3_aa: CASSGDRGLGQPQHF

clone_size: few
v_call: TRBV5-1
d_call: TRBD1
j_call: TRBJ2-6
cdr3_nt: TGCGCCAGCAGTTCCGGGACAGCGATAACTGGGGCCAACGTCCTGACTTTC
cdr3_aa: CASSSGTAITGANVLTF

clone_size: many
v_call: TRBV6-6
d_call: .
j_call: TRBJ2-7
cdr3_nt: TGTGCCAGGGCCTACGAGCAGTACTTC
cdr3_aa: CARAYEQYF

clone_size: .
v_call: TRBV2
d_call: TRBD2
j_call: TRBJ2-2
cdr3_nt: TGTGCCAGCAGACGATCGATTAGCGGGAGCCTGTTTTTT
cdr3_aa: CASRRSISGSLFF

clone_size: .
v_call: TRBV19
d_call: .
j_call: TRBJ2-1
cdr3_nt: TGTGCCAGTAGTATGAGGGACTCATTATACAATGAGCAGTTCTTC
cdr3_aa: CASSMRDSLYNEQFF

clone_size: .
v_call: TRBV20-1
d_call: .
j_call: TRBJ2-7
cdr3_nt: TGCAGTGCTGGAGTGGCGGGGCCCCTCGAGCAGTACTTC
cdr3_aa: CSAGVAGPLEQYF

clone_size: .
v_call: TRBV29-1
d_call: .
j_call: TRBJ2-5
cdr3_nt: TGCAGCGTTGAAACGGGGAGCGCGGAGACCCAGTACTTC
cdr3_aa: CSVETGSAETQYF

clone_size: .
v_call: TRBV5-1
d_call: TRBD1
j_call: TRBJ2-6
cdr3_nt: TGCGCCAGCAGCTACAGACAGGGGGGCTCTGGGGCCAACGTCCTGACTTTC
cdr3_aa: CASSYRQGGSGANVLTF

clone_size: many
v_call: TRBV15
d_call: .
j_call: TRBJ1-4
cdr3_nt: TGTGCCACCAGCCGGCTACCAGGGGAGGGAGAAAAACTGTTTTTT
cdr3_aa: CATSRLPGEGEKLFF

clone_size: .
v_call: TRBV24-1
d_call: .
j_call: TRBJ1-6
cdr3_nt: TGTGCCACCAGTGATGCTACGGGGCCTATCTATAATTCACCCCTCCACTTT
cdr3_aa: CATSDATGPIYNSPLHF

clone_size: many
v_call: TRBV7-2
d_call: .
j_call: TRBJ1-2
cdr3_nt: TGTGCCAGCAGCTTAGACAGGGCAGGCTATGGCTACACCTTC
cdr3_aa: CASSLDRAGYGYTF

clone_size: .
v_call: TRBV12-3/TRBV12-4
d_call: TRBD1
j_call: TRBJ1-5
cdr3_nt: TGTGCCAGCAGTTTTTCTGTAGACAGGGCGCGGGTCAACAATCAGCCCCAGCATTTT
cdr3_aa: CASSFSVDRARVNNQPQHF

clone_size: .
v_call: TRBV7-2
d_call: .
j_call: TRBJ2-7
cdr3_nt: TGTGCCAGCAGCCAAGTCTTTAAGCGGGCCCACGAGCAGTACTTC
cdr3_aa: CASSQVFKRAHEQYF

clone_size: once
v_call: TRBV24-1
d_call: .
j_call: TRBJ1-5
cdr3_nt: TGTGCCACCGGGGGGGGAACTAGCAATCAGCCCCAGCATTTT
cdr3_aa: CATGGGTSNQPQHF

clone_size: few
v_call: TRBV10-3
d_call: .
j_call: TRBJ2-7
cdr3_nt: TGTGCCAGCAGTGGTACAGGGACGGTGGGGTACGAGCAGTACTTC
cdr3_aa: CASSGTGTVGYEQYF

clone_size: few
v_call: TRBV6-6
d_call: .
j_call: TRBJ1-6
cdr3_nt: TGTGCCAGCAGTTACTCCGGGCGGAATTCACCCCTCCACTTT
cdr3_aa: CASSYSGRNSPLHF

clone_size: .
v_call: TRBV7-9
d_call: .
j_call: TRBJ1-5
cdr3_nt: TGTGCCAGCAGCTTAGGGACAGAGTATAGCAATCAGCCCCAGCATTTT
cdr3_aa: CASSLGTEYSNQPQHF

clone_size: .
v_call: TRBV2
d_call: .
j_call: TRBJ2-7
cdr3_nt: TGTGCCAGCAGTTTAAAGACCCTAGCTTCCGAGCAGTACTTC
cdr3_aa: CASSLKTLASEQYF

clone_size: .
v_call: TRBV10-3
d_call: TRBD1
j_call: TRBJ2-5
cdr3_nt: TGTGCCACCAGTGATGCGGGACAGGTGGTCGAGACCCAGTACTTC
cdr3_aa: CATSDAGQVVETQYF

clone_size: .
v_call: TRBV10-3
d_call: TRBD1
j_call: TRBJ1-2
cdr3_nt: TGTGCCATCAGTTCGACAGGGACGGATGGCTACACCTTC
cdr3_aa: CAISSTGTDGYTF

clone_size: few
v_call: TRBV5-1
d_call: .
j_call: TRBJ1-2
cdr3_nt: TGCGCCAGCAGCTTTTCCAGCGTGATAGCTAACTATGGCTACACCTTC
cdr3_aa: CASSFSSVIANYGYTF

clone_size: .
v_call: TRBV10-3
d_call: TRBD2
j_call: TRBJ2-7
cdr3_nt: TGTGCCAGCAGTTACGATAGGAGCGGGAGGACTGAGCAGTACTTC
cdr3_aa: CASSYDRSGRTEQYF

clone_size: few
v_call: TRBV12-3/TRBV12-4
d_call: TRBD1
j_call: TRBJ1-2
cdr3_nt: TGTGCCAGCAGTTTGGGGACAGCCACTCCCTGGGGCTACACCTTC
cdr3_aa: CASSLGTATPWGYTF

clone_size: .
v_call: TRBV7-2
d_call: .
j_call: TRBJ1-1
cdr3_nt: TGTGCCAGCAGCTTGGGGCGGGGTCTATCGAACACTGAAGCTTTCTTT
cdr3_aa: CASSLGRGLSNTEAFF

clone_size: few
v_call: TRBV9
d_call: .
j_call: TRBJ2-6
cdr3_nt: TGTGCCAGCAGCCCCCTCGGGGTTGGGGCCAACGTCCTGACTTTC
cdr3_aa: CASSPLGVGANVLTF

clone_size: .
v_call: TRBV12-3/TRBV12-4
d_call: .
j_call: TRBJ2-6
cdr3_nt: TGTGCCAGCAGTTCCCTCGGAGGGGTTGAGGCCAACGTCCTGACTTTC
cdr3_aa: CASSSLGGVEANVLTF

clone_size: few
v_call: TRBV30
d_call: .
j_call: TRBJ2-7
cdr3_nt: TGTGCCTGGAGACAGGCGAGCTCCTACGAGCAGTACTTC
cdr3_aa: CAWRQASSYEQYF